These 22 T cell receptor beta chains were sequenced from one sample in a study of blood T cell repertoires in COVID-19. TCRdb's copy holds only in-frame clones and misses some; the assay was immunoSEQ multiplex PCR. The table includes 53,000 or so clones, around 79% detected once. Sequencing was carried out using peripheral blood. All receptors derive from a man in his sixties or seventies with active or convalescent COVID-19.

The DNA for the CDR3 is TGTGCCAGCAGCCCTTCTAGCGGACCCTACGAGCAGTACTTC. It encodes CASSPSSGPYEQYF. This chain joins TRBV7-2 and TRBJ2-7; 7 positions agree with TRBD2. Germline CDR1 is SGHTA and CDR2 is FQGNSA. V was pared by 5 bases and J by 2 bases, with 6 bases of the junction left unmatched. CDR3 length equals 14 residues.

CDR3 protein: CASSALGPAYEQYF. The CDR3 nucleotides are TGTGCCAGCAGCGCCCTGGGCCCTGCCTACGAGCAGTACTTC. The chain links TRBV27 to TRBJ2-7; D ambiguous. Germline V gives CDR1 MNHEY, CDR2 SMNVEV (reference sequence). The CDR3 sequence is 14 residues long. Trimming pared 6 bases from V and 2 bases from J, leaving 14 bases between.

This sequence joins TRBV4-2 and TRBJ2-4; TRBD2 is a possible D gene (6 bases). The V and J ends lost 4 bases and 5 bases respectively, with 18 bases between them. The CDR3 is made up of 16 amino acids. Germline V gene sequence: CDR1 LGHNA, CDR2 YNFKEQ. The CDR3 DNA sequence: TGTGCCAGCAGCCGATCAGCGGGCCTGGGAGAAAACATTCAGTACTTC. It yields the protein CASSRSAGLGENIQYF.

The chain joins TRBV5-1 to TRBJ2-1; 12 nucleotides align to TRBD2. V lost 1 base, J lost 6 bases, and 5 bases stayed unmatched. The germline CDR1 and CDR2 sequences are SGHRS and YFSETQ. This CDR3 contains 16 residues. The CDR3 sequence is CASSLSPSGGANEQFF. DNA of the CDR3: TGCGCCAGCAGCTTGTCCCCTAGCGGGGGGGCCAATGAGCAGTTCTTC.

The chain recombines TRBV3-1 (or the pseudogene TRBV3-2) with TRBJ1-2; D unresolved. The germline V gene has CDR1 LGHDT and CDR2 YNNKEL (reference sequence). CDR3 length equals 15 residues. Between the trimmed V and J ends, which lost 0 bases and 2 bases, there was a span of 10 bases. The CDR3, as DNA: TGTGCCAGCAGCCAAGATGGAGGACCGAACTATGGCTACACCTTC. Translating it yields CASSQDGGPNYGYTF.

CDR3 sequence: CASSPFGQIYYGYTF. The CDR3 nucleotides read TGTGCCAGCAGCCCGTTTGGTCAGATATATTATGGCTACACCTTC. The V call is TRBV14, the J call TRBJ1-2, with D hard to call. Per the germline V gene, CDR1 is SGHDN and CDR2 is FVKESK. The length of the CDR3 is 15 residues. V was trimmed by 4 bases and J by 5 bases, leaving 17 bases between them.

This sequence joins TRBV6-5 and TRBJ2-4; 8 bases match TRBD1. Losses at the gene ends were 6 bases for V and 7 bases for J; bases not matched to a gene: 8. CDR1 is MNHEY and CDR2 is SVGAGI in the germline V gene. This CDR3 contains 14 residues. The CDR3 DNA reads as TGTGCCAGCAGGAGGTCAGGGGGCACGAACATTCAGTACTTC. It codes for CASRRSGGTNIQYF.

The rearrangement links TRBV27 to TRBJ1-2; 8 nucleotides agree with TRBD1. Germline CDR1 and CDR2: MNHEY and SMNVEV (reference sequence). CDR3 length equals 15 residues. V shed 5 bases and J 2 bases; nucleotides not matched to a gene: 7. The CDR3 nucleotides are TGTGCCAGCAGTCCGCTCAGGGGGCCGAACTATGGCTACACCTTC. Translated, it gives CASSPLRGPNYGYTF.

This chain joins TRBV11-3 and TRBJ1-1, with 7 bases lining up with TRBD1. CDR1 is SGHNT, CDR2 YENEEA, per germline. The CDR3 sequence is 14 residues long. The junction had 4 bases not matched to a gene; V was cut back by 5 bases and J by 1 base. The CDR3: CASSPKGANTEAFF. The CDR3, as DNA: TGTGCCAGCAGCCCCAAGGGGGCGAACACTGAAGCTTTCTTT.

This rearrangement joins TRBV2 to TRBJ2-2; 10 positions agree with TRBD1. After removal of 2 bases from V and 4 bases from J, the junction contained 4 bases not matched to a gene. Per the germline V gene, CDR1 is SNHLY and CDR2 is FYNNEI. The length of the CDR3 is 16 residues. The CDR3 region is CASSEWDRGSTGELFF. The CDR3 DNA is TGTGCCAGCAGTGAATGGGACAGGGGTAGCACCGGGGAGCTGTTTTTT.

DNA for the CDR3: TGTGCCAGCAGCCCCGGGGGGAGGACGGATACGCAGTATTTT. Its protein product is CASSPGGRTDTQYF. V gene TRBV13 combines with J gene TRBJ2-3, with 7 bases lining up with TRBD2. Per germline, CDR1 PRHDT and CDR2 FYEKMQ (reference sequence). J was trimmed by 6 bases and V by 5 bases; bases with no gene match: 8. There are 14 residues in the CDR3. Variable domain in full (rest from reference TRBV13 and TRBJ2-3): AAGVIQSPRHLIKEKRETATLKCYPIPRHDTVYWYQQGPGQDPQFLISFYEKMQSDKGSIPDRFSAQQFSDYHSELNMSSLELGDSALYFCASSPGGRTDTQYFGPGTRLTVL.

V gene TRBV2 combines with J gene TRBJ1-1; perhaps TRBD1 as D (5 bases). The length of the CDR3 is 14 residues. Trimming removed 2 bases at V and 0 bases at J, with 7 bases between. Germline lookup yields CDR1 SNHLY and CDR2 FYNNEI. The CDR3 here is CASSETGLNTEAFF. The CDR3 DNA is TGTGCCAGCAGTGAAACAGGCCTGAACACTGAAGCTTTCTTT.

The chain is built from TRBV6-5 and TRBJ1-2; 7 bases match TRBD1. Germline trimming cut 6 bases from V and 3 bases from J; bases unmatched to any gene: 10. Germline V lookup: CDR1 MNHEY, CDR2 SVGAGI. The CDR3 contains 15 residues. CDR3 DNA: TGTGCCAGCAGCCTGACAGGGAGTTCAGACTATGGCTACACCTTC. Translation gives CASSLTGSSDYGYTF.

This CDR3 reads CASRLTGDEKLFF. CDR3 nucleotide sequence: TGTGCCAGCAGGCTGACAGGGGACGAAAAACTGTTTTTT. The chain employs TRBV28 and TRBJ1-4; TRBD1 matches at 8 bases. V lost 6 bases, J lost 8 bases, and 5 bases stayed unmatched. CDR1 is MDHEN, CDR2 SYDVKM, per germline. The CDR3 spans 13 residues.

This chain uses TRBV4-1 with TRBJ1-1; 7 bases line up with TRBD1. CDR3 length: 13 residues. Germline loops: CDR1 MGHRA, CDR2 YSYEKL. J was trimmed by 7 bases and V by 4 bases; bases with no gene match: 6. The CDR3 bases are TGCGCCAGCAGCCGAACAGGGGTGGGTGAAGCTTTCTTT. Translation: CASSRTGVGEAFF.

CDR3 loop: CASHPTGLYGYTF. For the CDR3, the DNA is TGTGCCAGCCATCCGACAGGTTTATATGGCTACACCTTC. The rearrangement uses TRBV19 and TRBJ1-2, with D perhaps TRBD1 (6 bases). The CDR3 totals 13 residues. Germline V gene sequence: CDR1 LNHDA, CDR2 SQIVND (reference sequence). Between the trimmed V and J ends, which lost 9 bases and 5 bases, there was a span of 16 bases.

This clone has only one observation. The CDR3 bases are TGTGCCAGCAGCGAGACAGGGGGTTCCTACAATGAGCAGTTCTTC. Protein product: CASSETGGSYNEQFF. This chain joins TRBV9 and TRBJ2-1; 9 bases match TRBD1. This CDR3 has 15 amino acids. With 3 bases clipped from V and 1 base from J, the junction kept 2 bases outside the gene matches. Germline values: CDR1 SGDLS, CDR2 YYNGEE. Drawing the rest from reference TRBV9 and TRBJ2-1, the complete variable domain is DSGVTQTPKHLITATGQRVTLRCSPRSGDLSVYWYQQSLDQGLQFLIQYYNGEERAKGNILERFSAQQFPDLHSELNLSSLELGDSALYFCASSETGGSYNEQFFGPGTRLTVL.

The CDR3 reads CASRGGETQYF. CDR3 bases: TGCGCCAGCCGAGGGGGAGAGACCCAGTACTTC. The genes are TRBV5-1 and TRBJ2-5, with D maybe TRBD1 (6 bases). Germline V lookup: CDR1 SGHRS, CDR2 YFSETQ. V dropped 7 bases and J dropped 4 bases, with 8 bases sitting between them. This CDR3 region has 11 residues. Complete variable domain (other parts from reference TRBV5-1 and TRBJ2-5): KAGVTQTPRYLIKTRGQQVTLSCSPISGHRSVSWYQQTPGQGLQFLFEYFSETQRNKGNFPGRFSGRQFSNSRSEMNVSTLELGDSALYLCASRGGETQYFGPGTRLLVL.

This chain connects TRBV5-1 to TRBJ2-5; D is possibly TRBD2 (6 bases). The CDR3 totals 15 residues. Per the germline V gene, CDR1 is SGHRS and CDR2 is YFSETQ. With 3 bases removed from V and 0 bases from J, the gap between germline ends came to 12 bases. Written as DNA, the CDR3 is TGCGCCAGCAGCTCGGAGGGGCGGTACCAAGAGACCCAGTACTTC. This encodes CASSSEGRYQETQYF.

This clone was found once. V is TRBV28 and J is TRBJ2-5; D is unclear. This CDR3 contains 11 residues. V dropped 3 bases and J dropped 5 bases, with 4 bases sitting between them. From germline, CDR1 is MDHEN and CDR2 SYDVKM. The CDR3 region is CASSFLETQYF. The DNA of the CDR3 is TGTGCCAGCAGTTTTCTCGAGACCCAGTACTTC.

This chain uses TRBV5-6 with TRBJ2-3, with a possible D match to TRBD2 (5 bases). The germline V and J ends were trimmed by 4 bases and 2 bases, with 11 bases remaining between them. CDR3 length equals 14 residues. The germline gives CDR1 SGHDT, CDR2 YYEEEE. This CDR3 is CASSHRGSTDTQYF. CDR3 bases: TGTGCCAGCAGCCACCGGGGATCCACAGATACGCAGTATTTT.

The rearrangement uses TRBV27 and TRBJ1-1; possibly TRBD1 for D (6 bases). The V and J ends lost 4 bases and 5 bases respectively, with 14 bases between them. CDR3 length: 14 residues. Germline V lookup: CDR1 MNHEY, CDR2 SMNVEV (reference sequence). The CDR3 region is CASSSRGAQTEAFF. CDR3 DNA sequence: TGTGCCAGCAGTTCCCGGGGGGCCCAGACTGAAGCTTTCTTT.